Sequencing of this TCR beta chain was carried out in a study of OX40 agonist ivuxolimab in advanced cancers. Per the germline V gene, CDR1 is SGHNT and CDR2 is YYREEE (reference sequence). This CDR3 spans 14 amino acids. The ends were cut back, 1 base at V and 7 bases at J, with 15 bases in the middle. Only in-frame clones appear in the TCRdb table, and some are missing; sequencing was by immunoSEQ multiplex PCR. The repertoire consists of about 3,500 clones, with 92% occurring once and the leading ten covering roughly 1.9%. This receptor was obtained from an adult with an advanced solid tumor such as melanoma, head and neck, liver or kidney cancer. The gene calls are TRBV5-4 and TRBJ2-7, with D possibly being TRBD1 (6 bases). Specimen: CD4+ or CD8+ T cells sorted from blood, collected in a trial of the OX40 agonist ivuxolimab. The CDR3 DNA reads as TGTGCCAGCAGCTTGTTAGGGGGTCAGAAAGAGCAGTACTTC. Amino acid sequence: CASSLLGGQKEQYF.